Following are 19 T cell receptor beta chains from one sample sequenced in a study of T cells after yellow fever vaccination. TCRdb re-called the 5' RACE reads with MiXCR, one entry per CDR3 protein. The table includes hundreds of thousands of distinct CDR3 sequences, around 10% detected once. This specimen consisted of PBMCs, obtained on the day of the first yellow fever vaccination. All receptors come from a young man who received the YFV17D yellow fever vaccine.

This clonotype occurred many times. The chain uses TRBV9 and TRBJ2-3; 7 nucleotides line up with TRBD2. The CDR3 sequence is 15 residues long. With V trimmed by 4 bases and J by 3 bases, 8 bases remained unmatched. Per germline, CDR1 SGDLS and CDR2 YYNGEE. The CDR3, as DNA: TGTGCCAGCAGCCCCGGCGCGGGGGAAACAGATACGCAGTATTTT. Amino acids: CASSPGAGETDTQYF.

The chain joins TRBV27 to TRBJ2-4; 9 positions match TRBD1. CDR1 is MNHEY and CDR2 is SMNVEV in the germline V gene (reference sequence). With V trimmed by 7 bases and J by 0 bases, 13 bases remained unmatched. CDR3 length: 18 residues. Here the CDR3 reads CASKPPGQGFLAKNIQYF. Here the CDR3 DNA reads TGTGCCAGCAAACCACCGGGACAGGGCTTCTTAGCCAAAAACATTCAGTACTTC.

This clonotype has only a few counts. The chain recombines TRBV12-3 or TRBV12-4 with TRBJ2-7, with TRBD1 matching over 8 bases. This CDR3 is built from 13 residues. Germline trimming cut 5 bases from V and 6 bases from J; bases unmatched to any gene: 6. The CDR3 is CASSLQTGVEQYF. The CDR3 DNA reads as TGTGCCAGCAGTCTCCAGACAGGGGTCGAGCAGTACTTC.

There are many counts of this clonotype. The chain recombines TRBV6-5 with TRBJ1-5; D not resolved. V was pared by 0 bases and J by 2 bases, with 14 bases between. The CDR3 spans 17 residues. CDR1 and CDR2 (germline): MNHEY, SVGAGI. Here the CDR3 reads CASSYSFPPGGNQPQHF. In DNA, the CDR3 is TGTGCCAGCAGTTACTCGTTCCCCCCTGGGGGCAATCAGCCCCAGCATTTT.

The chain recombines TRBV7-9 with TRBJ2-4, with D possibly called TRBD1 or TRBD2 (7 bases each). Germline-derived CDR1 and CDR2 are SEHNR and FQNEAQ (reference sequence). V was trimmed by 5 bases and J by 0 bases, leaving 14 bases between them. The CDR3 sequence is 16 residues long. The CDR3 here is CASSPARGGAKNIQYF. The CDR3 DNA sequence: TGTGCCAGCAGCCCGGCCAGGGGGGGAGCCAAAAACATTCAGTACTTC.

V and J are TRBV6-2 or TRBV6-3 and TRBJ2-1; the D gene is possibly TRBD1 (6 bases). V dropped 4 bases and J dropped 5 bases, with 27 bases sitting between them. The CDR3 length is 19 residues. Germline-derived CDR1 and CDR2 are MNHEY and SVGEGT. The CDR3 DNA reads TGTGCCAGCAGTTTCCCAGTTTCTATTCAGGGGCCGGAAAACAATGAGCAGTTCTTC. It is translated as CASSFPVSIQGPENNEQFF.

This clonotype came up many times. Relative to the germline gene, one junction end is altered; a read error may explain this. The chain has TRBV2 and TRBJ1-1; D possibly corresponds to TRBD1 (5 bases). Germline CDR1 reads SNHLY; CDR2 reads FYNNEI. The CDR3 consists of 14 residues. The chain's CDR3 is CASREDGHSTEAFF. The CDR3 DNA reads as TGTGCCAGCCGTGAGGACGGACACAGCACTGAAGCTTTCTTT.

This clonotype was observed a few times. The chain combines TRBV15 with TRBJ1-1; D not resolved. Germline lookup yields CDR1 LNHNV and CDR2 YYDKDF (reference sequence). This CDR3 comprises 14 residues. V gave up 2 bases and J gave up 1 base, with 8 bases separating them. CDR3 amino acids: CATSRTGWNTEAFF. In DNA form, the CDR3 reads TGTGCCACCAGCAGAACCGGATGGAACACTGAAGCTTTCTTT.

The chain joins TRBV19 to TRBJ2-5; no firm D call. The CDR3 extends over 13 amino acids. V was pared by 3 bases and J by 2 bases, with 7 bases between. CDR1 and CDR2 (germline): LNHDA, SQIVND (reference sequence). The CDR3: CASSIQIQETQYF. Written as DNA, the CDR3 is TGTGCCAGTAGTATCCAGATTCAAGAGACCCAGTACTTC.

This clonotype was seen a few times. The V call is TRBV12-3 or TRBV12-4, the J call TRBJ1-1; the D gene is possibly TRBD1 (6 bases). Trimming took off 6 bases at V and 11 bases at J, with 13 bases between the two ends. This CDR3 is 11 amino acids long. The CDR3 nucleotides read TGTGCCAGCAGCGTCGGACAGAGGGCTTTCTTT. It translates to CASSVGQRAFF.

The CDR3 DNA sequence: TGTGCCAGCAGCCAAGCGGAATGGAACACCGGGGAGCTGTTTTTT. This sequence encodes CASSQAEWNTGELFF. The J gene is TRBJ2-2, the V gene TRBV4-2, with D hard to call. Germline V gene lookup returns CDR1 LGHNA and CDR2 YNFKEQ. The CDR3 sequence is 15 residues long. V dropped 1 base and J dropped 1 base, with 7 bases sitting between them.

This sequence joins TRBV2 and TRBJ2-7; TRBD1 might be the D (5 bases). Trimming stripped 1 base from V and 3 bases from J, with 13 bases between. In germline, CDR1 is SNHLY, CDR2 FYNNEI. The length of the CDR3 is 15 residues. CDR3 protein: CASSEGSQVNYEQYF. In DNA, the CDR3 is TGTGCCAGCAGTGAAGGATCACAGGTAAACTACGAGCAGTACTTC.

This clonotype was picked up a small number of times. The chain combines TRBV24-1 with TRBJ2-1; 10 bases agree with TRBD2. Per germline, CDR1 KGHDR and CDR2 SFDVKD. J was trimmed by 5 bases and V by 3 bases; bases with no gene match: 3. The CDR3 covers 15 residues. In DNA, the CDR3 is TGTGCCACCAGTGATCCAACTAGCGGGGACAATGAGCAGTTCTTC. Its protein product is CATSDPTSGDNEQFF.

The table lists this clonotype with a few counts. This sequence joins TRBV7-2 and TRBJ1-6; D is perhaps TRBD1 (5 bases). The V gene's germline CDR1 is SGHTA and CDR2 FQGNSA. Trimming left V 11 bases short and J 10 bases short, with 15 bases between. The CDR3 length is 12 residues. DNA for the CDR3: TGTGCCCTCGTCGGGTGGGACTCACCCCTCCACTTT. Its translation is CALVGWDSPLHF.

This clonotype has a handful of counts. The chain recombines TRBV5-1 with TRBJ1-4; no clear D. Germline assignment: CDR1 SGHRS and CDR2 YFSETQ. This CDR3 contains 15 residues. V lost 0 bases and J 8 bases, leaving 14 bases between the germline ends. In DNA, the CDR3 is TGCGCCAGCAGCTTGGGCCGGGCCCAAGGGGAAAAACTGTTTTTT. Its protein is CASSLGRAQGEKLFF.

V usage is TRBV10-3 and J usage is TRBJ2-5, with 11 bases aligning to TRBD2. The CDR3 totals 16 residues. CDR1 and CDR2 (germline): ENHRY, SYGVKD. The V gene end was trimmed by 6 bases and the J gene end by 1 base; junction bases not matched to a gene: 7. CDR3 residues: CAISDLSGGVQETQYF. CDR3 DNA sequence: TGTGCCATCAGCGATCTTAGCGGGGGGGTCCAAGAGACCCAGTACTTC.

V is TRBV20-1 and J is TRBJ2-1; a possible D gene is TRBD2 (6 bases). The V end was cut by 3 bases, the J end by 0 bases, with 21 bases between. The CDR3 is made up of 18 amino acids. Per germline, CDR1 DFQATT and CDR2 SNEGSKA (reference sequence). The CDR3 sequence is CSASNPGGAGSSYNEQFF. The CDR3, as DNA: TGCAGTGCTAGCAACCCTGGAGGGGCAGGTAGCTCCTACAATGAGCAGTTCTTC.

The chain is built from TRBV20-1 and TRBJ2-1, with D perhaps matching TRBD1 or TRBD2 (5 bases each). The CDR3 totals 13 residues. V was pared by 3 bases and J by 7 bases, with 13 bases between. Germline V gene sequence: CDR1 DFQATT, CDR2 SNEGSKA (reference sequence). CDR3 in amino acids: CSASKLWGNEQFF. The CDR3 DNA reads as TGCAGTGCTAGCAAACTTTGGGGGAATGAGCAGTTCTTC.

This chain uses TRBV2 with TRBJ2-1; D not certain. The CDR3 loop spans 12 amino acids. The V end was cut by 4 bases, the J end by 10 bases, with 11 bases between. In germline, CDR1 is SNHLY, CDR2 FYNNEI. In DNA, the CDR3 is TGTGCCAGCAGTGCTCACGCCGGCGAGCAGTTCTTC. It is translated as CASSAHAGEQFF.